The rows below give T cell receptor beta chains drawn from one sample of a study of spatial heterogeneity in lung cancer. TCRdb called the 5' RACE reads again in MiXCR, with one record for every CDR3 protein. The sample has about 10,000 distinct CDR3 sequences, under 30% seen once. The material sequenced was PBMCs, taken at follow-up. The receptors derive from a female donor with early-stage non-small cell lung cancer. Each CDR3 is given with its conserved first and last residue. Each record gives: J gene, clone size, V gene, CDR3 length, D gene, CDR3 protein, CDR3 DNA. A D gene is named only where the DNA matches it firmly. Clone size appears in some rows only: once, few, many, or a class for an expanded clone.

TRBJ2-5	NA	TRBV7-8	13	NA	CASSLWFGETQYF	TGTGCCAGCAGCTTATGGTTCGGAGAGACCCAGTACTTC
TRBJ2-2	NA	TRBV28	15	TRBD2	CATGLAGWNTGELFF	TGTGCCACGGGACTAGCGGGCTGGAACACCGGGGAGCTGTTTTTT
TRBJ2-7	NA	TRBV20-1	15	TRBD2	CSARDGRGPSYEQYF	TGCAGTGCTAGAGATGGGAGGGGTCCATCCTACGAGCAGTACTTC
TRBJ2-7	NA	TRBV15	13	NA	CATSRAKGQSLYF	TGTGCCACCAGCAGGGCCAAAGGACAGAGCCTATACTTC
TRBJ2-7	medium-sized	TRBV3-1	14	TRBD2	CASSQLAGVSEQYF	TGTGCCAGCAGCCAACTAGCGGGAGTCTCCGAGCAGTACTTC
TRBJ2-7	few	TRBV28	11	NA	CASRAPYEQYF	TGTGCCAGCAGGGCCCCCTACGAGCAGTACTTC
TRBJ1-1	NA	TRBV29-1	15	NA	CSVPRRGRGDYEAFF	TGCAGCGTCCCCCGACGGGGGCGCGGTGATTATGAAGCTTTCTTT
TRBJ1-3	few	TRBV28	15	NA	CASSSGDNSGNTIYF	TGTGCCAGCAGTTCGGGGGACAACTCTGGAAACACCATATATTTT
TRBJ2-7	NA	TRBV19	13	NA	CASSKTLVHEQYF	TGTGCCAGTAGTAAGACCCTTGTCCACGAGCAGTACTTC
TRBJ2-5	NA	TRBV28	14	NA	CASSLGAHQETQYF	TGTGCCAGCAGTTTAGGAGCCCACCAAGAGACCCAGTACTTC
TRBJ2-1	once	TRBV5-1	16	NA	CASSLAAAAGLNEQFF	TGCGCCAGCAGCTTGGCCGCTGCTGCCGGCCTCAATGAGCAGTTCTTC
TRBJ1-1	few	TRBV6-5	15	NA	CASSYSRTLNTEAFF	TGTGCCAGCAGTTACTCGAGGACACTGAACACTGAAGCTTTCTTT
TRBJ2-2	once	TRBV19	15	NA	CASTQWTAPTGELFF	TGTGCCAGTACCCAATGGACAGCCCCCACCGGGGAGCTGTTTTTT
TRBJ1-2	few	TRBV18	15	NA	CASSLEGFVSVGYTF	TGTGCCAGCTCACTGGAAGGGTTTGTTTCGGTCGGCTACACCTTC
TRBJ1-2	few	TRBV19	17	NA	CASSDRDRMSIHNGYTF	TGTGCCAGTAGTGACCGGGACCGCATGAGTATACATAATGGCTACACCTTC
TRBJ2-2	medium-sized	TRBV5-1	17	NA	CASSLDSSSILGGELFF	TGCGCCAGCAGCTTGGATTCCTCGTCAATCTTGGGCGGGGAGCTGTTTTTT
TRBJ1-5	NA	TRBV2	15	TRBD1	CASSRDRGGTQPQHF	TGTGCCAGCAGTAGGGACAGGGGAGGTACTCAGCCCCAGCATTTT
TRBJ2-1	medium-sized	TRBV7-9	13	TRBD2	CASSSGLAGVRFF	TGTGCCAGCAGCTCGGGACTAGCGGGAGTGAGATTCTTC
TRBJ2-1	few	TRBV7-9	15	NA	CASSLKQFSYNEQFF	TGTGCCAGCAGCTTAAAGCAGTTCTCCTACAATGAGCAGTTCTTC
TRBJ2-3	NA	TRBV7-2	13	NA	CASSPRVTDTQYF	TGTGCCAGCAGCCCCCGAGTCACAGATACGCAGTATTTT
TRBJ2-7	few	TRBV7-2	15	TRBD2	CASSLGLAGEYEQYF	TGTGCCAGCAGCTTAGGACTAGCGGGAGAGTACGAGCAGTACTTC
TRBJ1-2	few	TRBV12-3/TRBV12-4	12	TRBD1	CASRGTGHGYTF	TGTGCCAGTAGGGGGACAGGGCATGGCTACACCTTC
TRBJ2-2	few	TRBV2	14	TRBD2	CASSEAPAGGELFF	TGTGCCAGCAGTGAAGCCCCAGCGGGAGGGGAGCTGTTTTTT
TRBJ2-7	NA	TRBV11-2	14	NA	CASSNGLGGREQYF	TGTGCCAGCAGCAACGGACTGGGGGGGCGCGAGCAGTACTTC
TRBJ1-5	NA	TRBV7-8	13	NA	CASGGGSNQPQHF	TGTGCCAGCGGGGGAGGGAGTAATCAGCCCCAGCATTTT
TRBJ2-7	few	TRBV7-9	14	NA	CASSKNGLSYEQYF	TGTGCCAGCAGCAAAAACGGGTTATCCTACGAGCAGTACTTC
TRBJ2-4	few	TRBV11-2	13	NA	CASSLVGENIQYF	TGTGCCAGCAGCTTAGTGGGGGAAAACATTCAGTACTTC
TRBJ2-2	NA	TRBV19	15	NA	CASSIRARGPGELFF	TGTGCCAGTAGTATACGTGCTCGGGGCCCCGGGGAGCTGTTTTTT
TRBJ1-2	few	TRBV3-1	13	NA	CASSRGTGYGYTF	TGTGCCAGCAGCCGAGGAACGGGTTATGGCTACACCTTC
TRBJ2-1	NA	TRBV6-1	14	TRBD2	CASSRPLAGEEQFF	TGTGCCAGCAGTCGCCCACTAGCGGGAGAGGAGCAGTTCTTC
TRBJ2-2	NA	TRBV30	15	NA	CAWSRKTAPAGELFF	TGTGCCTGGAGTCGTAAGACCGCCCCAGCCGGGGAGCTGTTTTTT
TRBJ2-1	NA	TRBV29-1	14	NA	CSAAFGGTYNEQFF	TGCAGCGCTGCCTTCGGCGGAACCTACAATGAGCAGTTCTTC
TRBJ1-5	few	TRBV5-6	15	NA	CASSPGSSGNQPQHF	TGTGCCAGCAGCCCAGGTAGCAGCGGCAATCAGCCCCAGCATTTT
TRBJ1-6	NA	TRBV2	14	TRBD1	CATMGQGLDSPLHF	TGTGCCACCATGGGACAGGGCCTGGATTCACCCCTCCACTTT
TRBJ2-1	few	TRBV7-9	23	TRBD2	CASSLGPERWDYQMWSSYNEQFF	TGTGCCAGCAGCTTGGGTCCCGAACGTTGGGACTACCAAATGTGGAGCTCCTACAATGAGCAGTTCTTC
TRBJ2-2	NA	TRBV28	15	NA	CASTVPGTNTGELFF	TGTGCCAGCACGGTCCCGGGTACGAACACCGGGGAGCTGTTTTTT
TRBJ2-3	few	TRBV28	20	TRBD2	CASSLEILAGPAQGTDTQYF	TGTGCCAGCAGTTTAGAGATCCTAGCGGGGCCGGCTCAGGGCACAGATACGCAGTATTTT
TRBJ2-3	NA	TRBV5-1	15	TRBD2	CASSPGLASTDTQYF	TGCGCCAGCAGCCCGGGACTAGCGAGCACAGATACGCAGTATTTT
TRBJ2-3	medium-sized	TRBV19	13	TRBD2	CATLAGGPDTQYF	TGTGCCACCCTAGCGGGAGGTCCAGATACGCAGTATTTT
TRBJ2-5	few	TRBV7-2	11	NA	CASSPRETQYF	TGTGCCAGCAGCCCACGAGAGACCCAGTACTTC
TRBJ2-7	NA	TRBV18	13	NA	CASSPYRANEQYF	TGTGCCAGCTCACCATACAGGGCCAACGAGCAGTACTTC
TRBJ1-1	few	TRBV18	13	NA	CASSQGTDTEAFF	TGTGCCAGCTCACAGGGGACGGACACTGAAGCTTTCTTT
TRBJ1-1	NA	TRBV6-2/TRBV6-3	13	NA	CASSYLGRSEAFF	TGTGCCAGCAGTTATTTGGGACGGTCAGAAGCTTTCTTT
TRBJ2-7	medium-sized	TRBV20-1	15	TRBD2	CSARDRGTRAPQQYF	TGCAGTGCTAGAGATCGAGGGACTAGGGCCCCGCAGCAGTACTTC
TRBJ2-1	NA	TRBV20-1	14	TRBD2	CSAKETSIYNEQFF	TGCAGTGCCAAGGAGACTAGCATATACAATGAGCAGTTCTTC
TRBJ1-6	NA	TRBV20-1	14	TRBD1	CSARTGGGHSPLHF	TGCAGTGCTAGGACAGGGGGGGGCCATTCACCCCTCCACTTT
TRBJ2-2	few	TRBV29-1	14	NA	CSVQDFRGTGELFF	NA
TRBJ2-2	NA	TRBV15	16	TRBD1	CATSRRQGRNTGELFF	TGTGCCACCAGCAGGAGACAGGGGCGGAACACCGGGGAGCTGTTTTTT
TRBJ1-2	medium-sized	TRBV18	14	NA	CASSPPRAYYGYTF	TGTGCCAGCTCACCACCTAGGGCGTACTATGGCTACACCTTC
TRBJ1-2	NA	TRBV29-1	12	NA	CSVGAGGYGYTF	TGCAGCGTTGGGGCAGGAGGCTATGGCTACACCTTC
TRBJ2-1	NA	TRBV6-6	14	NA	CATKPPGRLNEQFF	TGTGCCACCAAACCCCCGGGGAGGCTGAATGAGCAGTTCTTC
TRBJ1-5	few	TRBV20-1	14	TRBD1	CSARAGTGFQPQHF	TGCAGTGCTAGAGCGGGGACAGGGTTTCAGCCCCAGCATTTT
TRBJ2-7	medium-sized	TRBV6-6	12	NA	CASAQFLYEQYF	TGTGCCAGCGCCCAGTTCCTCTACGAGCAGTACTTC
TRBJ1-1	medium-sized	TRBV7-9	12	NA	CASSLGYTEAFF	TGTGCCAGCAGCTTAGGGTACACTGAAGCTTTCTTT
TRBJ2-1	NA	TRBV13	15	TRBD2	CASSFTGGAGDEQFF	TGTGCCAGCAGCTTCACCGGGGGGGCCGGGGATGAGCAGTTCTTC